This is a list of T cell receptor beta chains from one sample in a study of neurological immune-mediated disorders. TCRdb passed the 5' RACE reads through MiXCR, listing each CDR3 protein once. Of 50,000 to 85,000 distinct CDR3 sequences listed, 5.2% are singletons. Source material: PBMCs. These TCRs come from a woman in her 30s with multiple sclerosis. CDR3s include the opening cysteine and the closing phenylalanine or tryptophan. The order of the fields is J gene, D gene, clone size, V gene, CDR3 DNA, CDR3 protein. A D gene is named only where the DNA matches it firmly. Rows may omit the clone size; those that give it use once, few, many or a size class.

J gene: TRBJ1-1
D gene: -
clone size: many
V gene: TRBV20-1
CDR3 DNA: TGCAGTGCCCCCGGTTACCCGAACACTGAAGCTTTCTTT
CDR3 protein: CSAPGYPNTEAFF

J gene: TRBJ1-2
D gene: TRBD1
clone size: few
V gene: TRBV10-3
CDR3 DNA: TGTGCCATCAGTGAGCAACGACAGGGGTTTGGTGGCTACACCTTC
CDR3 protein: CAISEQRQGFGGYTF

J gene: TRBJ2-7
D gene: TRBD2
clone size: many
V gene: TRBV5-1
CDR3 DNA: TGCGCCAGCAGCCCCATGGCGGGGGGAGTCTACGAGCAGTACTTC
CDR3 protein: CASSPMAGGVYEQYF

J gene: TRBJ2-5
D gene: -
clone size: -
V gene: TRBV11-2
CDR3 DNA: TGTGCCAGCACCCCAGGACGGGAGACCCAGTACTTC
CDR3 protein: CASTPGRETQYF

J gene: TRBJ2-3
D gene: -
clone size: many
V gene: TRBV15
CDR3 DNA: TGTGCCACCAGCAGAGATTTTTTGGGGCAGACTAGCACAGATACGCAGTATTTT
CDR3 protein: CATSRDFLGQTSTDTQYF

J gene: TRBJ2-2
D gene: -
clone size: many
V gene: TRBV7-7
CDR3 DNA: TGTGCTAGCAGCCCCAGAATCGGCGGCGGGCCCGGGGAGCTGTTTTTT
CDR3 protein: CASSPRIGGGPGELFF

J gene: TRBJ1-1
D gene: TRBD1
clone size: many
V gene: TRBV20-1
CDR3 DNA: TGCAGTGCTAGTCGGACAGGGAACATGAACACTGAAGCTTTCTTT
CDR3 protein: CSASRTGNMNTEAFF

J gene: TRBJ2-5
D gene: -
clone size: -
V gene: TRBV20-1
CDR3 DNA: TGCAGTGCTAGGTTGGGGAAAGAGACCCAGTACTTC
CDR3 protein: CSARLGKETQYF

J gene: TRBJ1-2
D gene: -
clone size: -
V gene: TRBV25-1
CDR3 DNA: TGTGCCAGCAGTGGGTCCCCGGGTGGCTACACCTTC
CDR3 protein: CASSGSPGGYTF

J gene: TRBJ1-4
D gene: TRBD1
clone size: many
V gene: TRBV10-3
CDR3 DNA: TGTGCCATCAGGCCCGGGACAGGGAGGGATAATGAAAAACTGTTTTTT
CDR3 protein: CAIRPGTGRDNEKLFF

J gene: TRBJ1-5
D gene: -
clone size: many
V gene: TRBV3-1
CDR3 DNA: TGTGCCAGCAGCCAATTTTGGGACATAAATCAGCCCCAGCATTTT
CDR3 protein: CASSQFWDINQPQHF

J gene: TRBJ2-1
D gene: -
clone size: many
V gene: TRBV10-3
CDR3 DNA: TGTGCCATCAGGATCGAAGGGGGGGCGAGCTCCTACAATGAGCAGTTCTTC
CDR3 protein: CAIRIEGGASSYNEQFF

J gene: TRBJ2-5
D gene: -
clone size: many
V gene: TRBV7-9
CDR3 DNA: TGTGCCAGCAGCACCGACAGGAACCAAGAGACCCAGTACTTC
CDR3 protein: CASSTDRNQETQYF

J gene: TRBJ2-2
D gene: -
clone size: -
V gene: TRBV7-7
CDR3 DNA: TGTGCTAGCAGCCAAACGGCCGGGGAGCTGTTTTTT
CDR3 protein: CASSQTAGELFF

J gene: TRBJ2-3
D gene: -
clone size: many
V gene: TRBV5-1
CDR3 DNA: TGCGCCAGCAGCTTGGCCAGGGGCACAGATACGCAGTATTTT
CDR3 protein: CASSLARGTDTQYF

J gene: TRBJ2-1
D gene: TRBD2
clone size: -
V gene: TRBV7-9
CDR3 DNA: TGTGCCAGCAGCCACGCGGTGTTGCGGGGGGCCTCCCCTGAGCAGTTCTTC
CDR3 protein: CASSHAVLRGASPEQFF

J gene: TRBJ2-1
D gene: -
clone size: few
V gene: TRBV10-3
CDR3 DNA: TGTGCCGCCAGGGGGGGGTACAATGAGCAGTTCTTC
CDR3 protein: CAARGGYNEQFF

J gene: TRBJ2-7
D gene: TRBD1
clone size: few
V gene: TRBV5-1
CDR3 DNA: TGCGCCAGCAGCTTGGAGGGGGCCAACGAGCAGTACTTC
CDR3 protein: CASSLEGANEQYF

J gene: TRBJ1-4
D gene: -
clone size: few
V gene: TRBV15
CDR3 DNA: TGTGCCACCAGCAGAACCCAAGGGAGTGAAAAACTGTTTTTT
CDR3 protein: CATSRTQGSEKLFF

J gene: TRBJ1-1
D gene: -
clone size: many
V gene: TRBV28
CDR3 DNA: TGTGCCAGCCGACAGAGGAACACTGAAGCTTTCTTT
CDR3 protein: CASRQRNTEAFF

J gene: TRBJ1-2
D gene: -
clone size: many
V gene: TRBV29-1
CDR3 DNA: TGCAGCGCCGCGCGGGCGGACAGCCAGGGCTACACCTTC
CDR3 protein: CSAARADSQGYTF

J gene: TRBJ2-6
D gene: -
clone size: few
V gene: TRBV5-1
CDR3 DNA: TGCGCCAGCAGCTTGGGGGAGGACGGGCCTGGGGCCAACGTCCTGACTTTC
CDR3 protein: CASSLGEDGPGANVLTF

J gene: TRBJ2-7
D gene: TRBD1
clone size: few
V gene: TRBV20-1
CDR3 DNA: TGCAGTGCGGACAGGACCCCCTACGAGCAGTACTTC
CDR3 protein: CSADRTPYEQYF

J gene: TRBJ1-4
D gene: TRBD1
clone size: -
V gene: TRBV3-1
CDR3 DNA: TGTGCCAGCAGCTCCCGGACAGGGGGAAGGGAAAAACTGTTTTTT
CDR3 protein: CASSSRTGGREKLFF

J gene: TRBJ2-7
D gene: TRBD1
clone size: many
V gene: TRBV5-1
CDR3 DNA: TGCGCCAGCAGCTTTGCAGGGGGCAACGAGCAGTACTTC
CDR3 protein: CASSFAGGNEQYF

J gene: TRBJ2-3
D gene: -
clone size: few
V gene: TRBV20-1
CDR3 DNA: TGCAGTGCTGCTTCAGGTAGCGGAACTAGCACAGATACGCAGTATTTT
CDR3 protein: CSAASGSGTSTDTQYF

J gene: TRBJ1-1
D gene: -
clone size: -
V gene: TRBV6-5
CDR3 DNA: TGTGCCAGCACCCAAGGGGCTGAAGCTTTCTTT
CDR3 protein: CASTQGAEAFF

J gene: TRBJ2-7
D gene: -
clone size: -
V gene: TRBV2
CDR3 DNA: TGTGCCAGCACGGCAGCCGAGCAGTACTTC
CDR3 protein: CASTAAEQYF

J gene: TRBJ2-5
D gene: -
clone size: -
V gene: TRBV12-3/TRBV12-4
CDR3 DNA: TGTGCCAGCAGCCCAGACAGGGAGGGGGAAGAGACCCAGTACTTC
CDR3 protein: CASSPDREGEETQYF

J gene: TRBJ1-1
D gene: -
clone size: few
V gene: TRBV13
CDR3 DNA: TGTGCCAGCAGCCCCCAGTTCACTGAAGCTTTCTTT
CDR3 protein: CASSPQFTEAFF

J gene: TRBJ2-6
D gene: -
clone size: -
V gene: TRBV3-1
CDR3 DNA: TGTGCCAGCAGCCAAGATCCCGCGTTCTCTGGGGCCAACGTCCTGACTTTC
CDR3 protein: CASSQDPAFSGANVLTF

J gene: TRBJ1-2
D gene: -
clone size: many
V gene: TRBV20-1
CDR3 DNA: TGCAGTGCGCATAACCACTCGGGGCTAAACTATGGCTACACCTTC
CDR3 protein: CSAHNHSGLNYGYTF

J gene: TRBJ2-7
D gene: -
clone size: many
V gene: TRBV20-1
CDR3 DNA: TGCAGTGCTAGGAGGCGGGACACCTACGAGCAGTACTTC
CDR3 protein: CSARRRDTYEQYF

J gene: TRBJ2-2
D gene: TRBD1
clone size: many
V gene: TRBV4-2
CDR3 DNA: TGTGCCAGCAGCCAAGTCGACAGGGCGAACACCGGGGAGCTGTTTTTT
CDR3 protein: CASSQVDRANTGELFF

J gene: TRBJ1-2
D gene: -
clone size: many
V gene: TRBV29-1
CDR3 DNA: TGCAGCGCTCAGGGTTGGTTCGACGGCTACACCTTC
CDR3 protein: CSAQGWFDGYTF

J gene: TRBJ1-5
D gene: -
clone size: few
V gene: TRBV7-9
CDR3 DNA: TGTGCCAGCACCACATCTGGAAGCAATCAGCCCCAGCATTTT
CDR3 protein: CASTTSGSNQPQHF

J gene: TRBJ2-7
D gene: -
clone size: -
V gene: TRBV5-6
CDR3 DNA: TGTGCCAGCATTAGACGGGGGCAAACGTACCACGAGCAGTACTTC
CDR3 protein: CASIRRGQTYHEQYF

J gene: TRBJ2-3
D gene: TRBD2
clone size: many
V gene: TRBV5-1
CDR3 DNA: TGCGCCAGCAGCTTGGCGGGGACTAGCGCTAGCACAGATACGCAGTATTTT
CDR3 protein: CASSLAGTSASTDTQYF

J gene: TRBJ1-1
D gene: -
clone size: -
V gene: TRBV5-5
CDR3 DNA: TGTGCCAGCAGCCCAAGCGTCGGCAAGGGGGTAAGTGAAGCTTTCTTT
CDR3 protein: CASSPSVGKGVSEAFF

J gene: TRBJ1-1
D gene: -
clone size: many
V gene: TRBV20-1
CDR3 DNA: TGCAGTGCTACTGTGGACAGATTGAACACTGAAGCTTTCTTT
CDR3 protein: CSATVDRLNTEAFF

J gene: TRBJ1-2
D gene: -
clone size: few
V gene: TRBV4-1
CDR3 DNA: TGCGCCAGCAGCCAAGATGGAAAGGGGCTTGGCTACACCTTC
CDR3 protein: CASSQDGKGLGYTF

J gene: TRBJ2-7
D gene: TRBD1
clone size: many
V gene: TRBV20-1
CDR3 DNA: TGCAGTGCCTCAGCAACCGGGACAGGGGGCAAGCAGTACTTC
CDR3 protein: CSASATGTGGKQYF

J gene: TRBJ1-5
D gene: -
clone size: -
V gene: TRBV20-1
CDR3 DNA: TGCAGTGCTACAACAGAATCCAATCAGCCCCAGAATTTT
CDR3 protein: CSATTESNQPQNF

J gene: TRBJ2-5
D gene: TRBD2
clone size: many
V gene: TRBV20-1
CDR3 DNA: TGCAGTGCTAGAGGGACTAGCGGGGGGGCATCGGCTGTCGGGACCCAGTACTTC
CDR3 protein: CSARGTSGGASAVGTQYF

J gene: TRBJ1-5
D gene: -
clone size: many
V gene: TRBV20-1
CDR3 DNA: TGCAGTGCTAGAGATCCGGCAGGGAAGGATCAGCCCCAGCATTTT
CDR3 protein: CSARDPAGKDQPQHF

J gene: TRBJ2-3
D gene: TRBD2
clone size: many
V gene: TRBV12-3/TRBV12-4
CDR3 DNA: TGTGCCAGCAGTAGCGGGGGCATCACAGATACGCAGTATTTT
CDR3 protein: CASSSGGITDTQYF

J gene: TRBJ1-5
D gene: -
clone size: many
V gene: TRBV5-1
CDR3 DNA: TGCGCCAGCAGCTTGGACGGGGGACCTCAGCCCCAGCATTTT
CDR3 protein: CASSLDGGPQPQHF

J gene: TRBJ2-5
D gene: -
clone size: many
V gene: TRBV6-6
CDR3 DNA: TGTGCCAGCAGTTACTCAGGCGGGGGCACGGAGACCCAGTACTTC
CDR3 protein: CASSYSGGGTETQYF

J gene: TRBJ1-2
D gene: -
clone size: -
V gene: TRBV5-6
CDR3 DNA: TGTGCCAGCAGCATAGGACCCAGGGGACCTAGCCCCTACACCTTC
CDR3 protein: CASSIGPRGPSPYTF

J gene: TRBJ2-3
D gene: -
clone size: few
V gene: TRBV12-3/TRBV12-4
CDR3 DNA: TGTGCCAGCAGTTCCCAGAGGGTTGGAGATACGCAGTATTTT
CDR3 protein: CASSSQRVGDTQYF

J gene: TRBJ1-2
D gene: -
clone size: many
V gene: TRBV5-1
CDR3 DNA: TGCGCCAGCAGCTTTAGCCGGGACGGTTATGGCTACACCTTC
CDR3 protein: CASSFSRDGYGYTF

J gene: TRBJ1-1
D gene: -
clone size: many
V gene: TRBV5-5
CDR3 DNA: TGTGCCAGCAGCTTGGACAGTTCGGCGAACACTGAAGCTTTCTTT
CDR3 protein: CASSLDSSANTEAFF

J gene: TRBJ2-5
D gene: TRBD2
clone size: many
V gene: TRBV20-1
CDR3 DNA: TGCAGTGCTAGAGGGACTAGCGATCGAGAGACCCAGTACTTC
CDR3 protein: CSARGTSDRETQYF

J gene: TRBJ2-2
D gene: -
clone size: few
V gene: TRBV7-3
CDR3 DNA: TGTGCCAGCGGTAGAGTGACCGGGGAGCTGTTTTTT
CDR3 protein: CASGRVTGELFF

J gene: TRBJ1-3
D gene: -
clone size: -
V gene: TRBV11-2
CDR3 DNA: TGTGCCAGCAGCTACTCTGGAAACACCATATATTTT
CDR3 protein: CASSYSGNTIYF